The T cell receptor beta chain described here comes from a study of technical replicates of blood from a few donors. Germline V gives CDR1 SGHRS, CDR2 YFSETQ. The CDR3 loop spans 14 amino acids. The germline V and J ends were trimmed by 2 bases and 6 bases, with 11 bases remaining between them. Assay: immunoSEQ multiplex PCR; the TCRdb copy retains only in-frame clones and omits some. The data hold 74,000 or so clones, with roughly 97% observed a single time. The sequence came from a human donor in good health. This chain links TRBV5-1 with TRBJ1-4; weak D call: TRBD1 (5 bases). Source material: T cells isolated from PBMCs. The CDR3, as DNA: TGCGCCAGCAGCTTAGGGGTACGCGATGAAAAACTGTTTTTT. The encoded protein is CASSLGVRDEKLFF.